One sample yielded the 26 T cell receptor beta chains listed below, sequenced in a study of cytomegalovirus exposure and HLA in healthy donors. 13 Jbeta primers and 60 Vbeta primers were used for the PCR. Sequencing was performed with immunoSEQ multiplex PCR; in TCRdb, only in-frame clones are kept and a portion is missing. The table includes 100,000 to 150,000 clones, about 78% detected once. Input material: PBMCs. The origin of the receptors is a female donor in good health and CMV-seronegative.

The V call is TRBV5-5, the J call TRBJ1-5; 8 bases match TRBD1. Per germline, CDR1 SGHKS and CDR2 YYEKEE (reference sequence). Losses at the gene ends were 4 bases for V and 6 bases for J; bases not matched to a gene: 6. There are 14 residues in the CDR3. CDR3 residues: CASSRGQGGQPQHF. The CDR3 nucleotides are TGTGCCAGCAGCAGAGGACAGGGCGGTCAGCCCCAGCATTTT.

This clone was seen a few times. The chain is built from TRBV28 and TRBJ2-1; 12 bases align to TRBD2. The CDR3 covers 20 residues. The J segment lost 2 bases and the V segment lost 6 bases, leaving 17 bases of the junction unmatched. CDR1 and CDR2 (germline): MDHEN, SYDVKM. CDR3 in DNA: TGTGCCAGCAGGTACCACCCGGGACTAGCGGGTAAGCCCACCTACAATGAGCAGTTCTTC. Its protein is CASRYHPGLAGKPTYNEQFF.

The chain employs TRBV2 and TRBJ2-4, with a tentative D call TRBD1 (6 bases). This CDR3 has 16 amino acids. CDR1 SNHLY and CDR2 FYNNEI come from the germline V gene. V was pared by 6 bases and J by 3 bases, with 18 bases between. In DNA form, the CDR3 reads TGTGCCAGCAGAGCTGCCACAGGGCTGGGCAAAAACATTCAGTACTTC. Translated: CASRAATGLGKNIQYF.

On this clone itself: A read error may account for a junction end that differs from germline. This rearrangement joins TRBV2 to TRBJ2-6; tentatively, D is TRBD1 (5 bases). The V gene's germline CDR1 is SNHLY and CDR2 FYNNEI. The CDR3 has 14 residues. The CDR3 nucleotides are TGTGCCGGCTCAACTTCAGCTGGGGCCAACGGCCTGACTTTC. Translating it yields CAGSTSAGANGLTF.

CDR3 sequence reads: CAISESGGYPNYGYTF. CDR3 nucleotides: TGTGCCATCAGTGAGTCCGGAGGGTACCCCAACTATGGCTACACCTTC. This chain uses TRBV10-3 with TRBJ1-2; D gene ambiguous. Germline-derived CDR1 and CDR2 are ENHRY and SYGVKD. The length of the CDR3 is 16 residues. V lost 0 bases, J lost 2 bases, and 13 bases lay in between.

The chain carries TRBV10-3 and TRBJ1-2; D is unclear. CDR1 is ENHRY and CDR2 is SYGVKD in the germline V gene. The CDR3 consists of 13 residues. V was shortened by 6 bases and J by 3 bases, with 11 bases between the two germline ends. Here the CDR3 reads CAIRRQDYYGYTF. CDR3 DNA: TGTGCCATCAGGAGGCAGGACTACTATGGCTACACCTTC.

This clone was seen only a few times. The CDR3 DNA sequence: TGCGCCAGCAGCTTTTCCCGAGGAACTGAAGCTTTCTTT. It translates to CASSFSRGTEAFF. The V gene is TRBV5-1, the J gene TRBJ1-1; the D is unclear. Germline CDR1 is SGHRS and CDR2 is YFSETQ. Trimming pared 2 bases from V and 5 bases from J, leaving 10 bases between. The CDR3 consists of 13 residues. The variable domain in full, completed from reference TRBV5-1 and TRBJ1-1, reads KAGVTQTPRYLIKTRGQQVTLSCSPISGHRSVSWYQQTPGQGLQFLFEYFSETQRNKGNFPGRFSGRQFSNSRSEMNVSTLELGDSALYLCASSFSRGTEAFFGQGTRLTVV.

The V call is TRBV9, the J call TRBJ2-7, with TRBD1 identical over 9 bases. This CDR3 region has 15 residues. The V segment lost 4 bases and the J segment 2 bases; nucleotides outside the gene matches: 7. Per the germline V gene, CDR1 is SGDLS and CDR2 is YYNGEE. The chain's CDR3 is CASSPPGQGPYEQYF. The CDR3 bases are TGTGCCAGCAGCCCACCGGGACAGGGACCCTACGAGCAGTACTTC.

This clone is classed as medium-sized. The V call is TRBV6-5, the J call TRBJ1-2; no clear D gene. The CDR3 loop spans 13 amino acids. CDR1 and CDR2 from the germline V gene are MNHEY and SVGAGI. Deletions cut 2 bases from V and 4 bases from J, with 8 bases between. In nucleotides, the CDR3 is TGTGCCAGCAGTTACCGGCGGCCCTATGGCTACACCTTC. Its protein is CASSYRRPYGYTF.

The chain couples TRBV7-8 to TRBJ1-2; weak D call: TRBD1 (5 bases). CDR1 SGHVS and CDR2 FQNEAQ come from the germline V gene. This CDR3 region has 16 residues. V gave up 5 bases and J gave up 7 bases, with 23 bases separating them. CDR3: CASSTTTTRGFLGYTF. Here the CDR3 DNA reads TGTGCCAGCAGCACGACAACCACTCGGGGGTTTCTTGGCTACACCTTC.

The chain uses TRBV5-4 and TRBJ2-1; 11 nucleotides match TRBD1. V was pared by 4 bases and J by 7 bases, with 7 bases of the junction left unmatched. The CDR3 contains 15 residues. Germline CDR1 is SGHNT and CDR2 is YYREEE (reference sequence). CDR3 sequence: CASSPDRGRYNEQFF. CDR3 coding DNA: TGTGCCAGCAGCCCGGACAGGGGGCGGTATAATGAGCAGTTCTTC. The whole variable domain, remainder taken from reference TRBV5-4 and TRBJ2-1, is ETGVTQSPTHLIKTRGQQVTLRCSSQSGHNTVSWYQQALGQGPQFIFQYYREEENGRGNFPPRFSGLQFPNYSSELNVNALELDDSALYLCASSPDRGRYNEQFFGPGTRLTVL.

This clone was seen only a few times. The chain is built from TRBV25-1 and TRBJ1-2; a weak D match, TRBD1 (5 bases). Trimming cost V 5 bases and J 2 bases, with 21 bases left between them. The CDR3 covers 17 residues. Germline-derived CDR1 and CDR2 are MGHDK and SYGVNS. The CDR3 sequence: CASSSGGSRELNYGYTF. Written as DNA, the CDR3 is TGTGCCAGCAGTTCTGGGGGGAGTCGGGAATTAAACTATGGCTACACCTTC.

The chain couples TRBV5-1 to TRBJ2-5; 14 bases align to TRBD2. Germline loops: CDR1 SGHRS, CDR2 YFSETQ. This CDR3 is 16 amino acids long. Unmatched junction bases numbered 8, after V lost 4 bases and J lost 6 bases. The chain's CDR3 is CASSQQGLAGVQTQYF. As DNA, the CDR3 is TGCGCCAGCAGCCAACAGGGACTAGCGGGAGTTCAGACCCAGTACTTC.

The rearrangement uses TRBV7-3 and TRBJ1-1; no clear D gene. The CDR3 has 13 residues. Germline V gene data show CDR1 as SGHTA and CDR2 as FQGTGA. The ends were cut back, 2 bases at V and 3 bases at J, with 7 bases in the middle. The CDR3 is CASSLRSDTEAFF. The CDR3 DNA reads TGTGCCAGCAGCTTACGCTCGGACACTGAAGCTTTCTTT.

V gene TRBV6-1 combines with J gene TRBJ2-7; 7 positions match TRBD2. From germline, CDR1 is MNHNS and CDR2 SASEGT. The CDR3 runs to 13 residues. Trimming took 6 bases from V and 2 from J; bases not matched to a gene: 4. The CDR3 region has the DNA TGTGCCAGCAGGGGAGGGTCTCCCTACGAGCAGTACTTC. It encodes CASRGGSPYEQYF.

This chain joins TRBV5-6 and TRBJ1-1, with D possibly TRBD1 on 5 matching bases. The germline V and J ends were trimmed by 4 bases and 1 base, with 8 bases remaining between them. Looked up from germline, CDR1 is SGHDT and CDR2 is YYEEEE. The CDR3 totals 13 residues. CDR3 amino acids: CASSRGQNTEAFF. The CDR3 coding sequence is TGTGCCAGCAGCCGAGGACAGAACACTGAAGCTTTCTTT.

This clone was counted between two and nine times. The CDR3, as DNA: TGTGCCAGCAGCTTAGCTAAGCCCCCCTGGAACTATGGCTACACCTTC. Its protein product is CASSLAKPPWNYGYTF. The chain uses TRBV7-8 and TRBJ1-2; no clear D gene. Germline V CDR1 and CDR2: SGHVS, FQNEAQ. This CDR3 is built from 16 residues. The germline V and J ends were trimmed by 0 bases and 2 bases, with 13 bases remaining between them.

This sequence joins TRBV19 and TRBJ1-1; D might be TRBD1 (5 bases). Looked up from germline, CDR1 is LNHDA and CDR2 is SQIVND (reference sequence). The V and J ends lost 4 bases and 4 bases respectively, with 10 bases between them. The length of the CDR3 is 13 residues. The CDR3 sequence is CASSTPGFTEAFF. Written as DNA, the CDR3 is TGTGCCAGTAGTACCCCAGGGTTCACTGAAGCTTTCTTT.

The V and J genes are TRBV5-1 and TRBJ1-1; D gene uncertain. CDR1 is SGHRS, CDR2 YFSETQ, per germline. This CDR3 comprises 11 residues. V was clipped by 0 bases and J by 6 bases, with 3 bases between them. The chain's CDR3 is CASSLGAEAFF. CDR3 DNA: TGCGCCAGCAGCTTGGGAGCTGAAGCTTTCTTT.

This chain connects TRBV5-1 to TRBJ1-2; 8 bases line up with TRBD1. Germline-derived CDR1 and CDR2 are SGHRS and YFSETQ. The CDR3 is made up of 16 amino acids. The trim removed 0 bases at V and 6 bases at J, leaving 10 bases unmatched. The CDR3 region is CASSLGTTGGEDGYTF. For the CDR3, the DNA is TGCGCCAGCAGCTTGGGGACTACAGGGGGAGAGGATGGCTACACCTTC.

The chain recombines TRBV5-1 with TRBJ2-5; 10 bases fit TRBD1. The DNA end lines up better with TRBJ2-7; the J call may be wrong. In germline, CDR1 is SGHRS, CDR2 YFSETQ. The CDR3 sequence is 15 residues long. The DNA for the CDR3 is TGCGCCAGCAGCTCAACAGGGGACAGGGGCTACGAGCAGTACTTC. It specifies CASSSTGDRGYEQYF.

The rearrangement links TRBV7-2 to TRBJ2-1; D is uncertain. CDR3 length equals 14 residues. Per germline, CDR1 SGHTA and CDR2 FQGNSA. Trimming took off 1 base at V and 7 bases at J, with 11 bases between the two ends. As DNA, the CDR3 is TGTGCCAGCAGCTTAGTGGGCTTTCGGAATGAGCAGTTCTTC. This gives the protein CASSLVGFRNEQFF.

The V gene is TRBV6-1, the J gene TRBJ1-2, with D possibly TRBD1 on 5 matching bases. The germline V gene has CDR1 MNHNS and CDR2 SASEGT. This CDR3 comprises 13 residues. The ends were cut back, 8 bases at V and 4 bases at J, with 14 bases in the middle. CDR3 nucleotide sequence: TGTGCCAGCGTCAGACAGCCGACCTATGGCTACACCTTC. This gives the protein CASVRQPTYGYTF.

The chain links TRBV11-2 to TRBJ1-5; no firm D call. The CDR3 loop spans 12 amino acids. The V gene's germline CDR1 is SGHAT and CDR2 FQNNGV. With 2 bases removed from V and 7 bases from J, the gap between germline ends came to 6 bases. The CDR3 protein is CASSLLYQPQHF. The CDR3 DNA follows: TGTGCCAGCAGCTTACTCTACCAGCCCCAGCATTTT.

This clone was found once. The V and J genes are TRBV27 and TRBJ2-3, with 8 bases aligning to TRBD2. Germline assignment: CDR1 MNHEY and CDR2 SMNVEV (reference sequence). This CDR3 has 15 residues. The J segment lost 5 bases and the V segment lost 2 bases, leaving 6 bases of the junction unmatched. Here the CDR3 DNA reads TGTGCCAGCAGTTTAATCGGACTAGCTAGAGATACGCAGTATTTT. Translating gives CASSLIGLARDTQYF.

The chain is built from TRBV5-1 and TRBJ1-1, with no clear D. Trimming cost V 3 bases and J 4 bases, with 10 bases left between them. Germline lookup yields CDR1 SGHRS and CDR2 YFSETQ. The CDR3 sequence is 13 residues long. For the CDR3, the DNA is TGCGCCAGCAGCTCGGAGATTGGCACTGAAGCTTTCTTT. Translated, it gives CASSSEIGTEAFF. Looking up the rest from reference TRBV5-1 and TRBJ1-1 gives the full variable domain: KAGVTQTPRYLIKTRGQQVTLSCSPISGHRSVSWYQQTPGQGLQFLFEYFSETQRNKGNFPGRFSGRQFSNSRSEMNVSTLELGDSALYLCASSSEIGTEAFFGQGTRLTVV.